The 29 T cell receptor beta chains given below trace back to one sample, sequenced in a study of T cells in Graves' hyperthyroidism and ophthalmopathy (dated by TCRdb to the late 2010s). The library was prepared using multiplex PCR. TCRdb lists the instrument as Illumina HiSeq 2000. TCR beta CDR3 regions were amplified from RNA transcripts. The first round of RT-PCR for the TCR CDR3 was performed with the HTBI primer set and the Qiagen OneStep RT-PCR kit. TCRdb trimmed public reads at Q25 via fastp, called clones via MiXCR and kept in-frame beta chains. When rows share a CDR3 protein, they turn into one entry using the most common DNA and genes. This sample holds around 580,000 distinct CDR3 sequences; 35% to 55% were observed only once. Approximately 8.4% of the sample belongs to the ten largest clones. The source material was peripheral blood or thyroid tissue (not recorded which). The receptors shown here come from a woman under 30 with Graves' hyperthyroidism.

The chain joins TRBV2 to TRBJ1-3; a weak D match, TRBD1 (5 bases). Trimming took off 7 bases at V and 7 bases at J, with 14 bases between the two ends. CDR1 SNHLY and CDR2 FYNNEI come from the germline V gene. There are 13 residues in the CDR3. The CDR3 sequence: CASTVAGTNTIYF. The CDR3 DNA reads TGTGCCAGCACGGTCGCGGGGACTAACACCATATATTTT.

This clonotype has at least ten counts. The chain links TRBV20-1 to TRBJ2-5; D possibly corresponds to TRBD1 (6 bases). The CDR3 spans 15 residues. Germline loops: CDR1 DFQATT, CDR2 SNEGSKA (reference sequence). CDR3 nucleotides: TGCAGCTCACAACACCTTGGACAGAGAATAGAGACCCAGTACTTC. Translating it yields CSSQHLGQRIETQYF.

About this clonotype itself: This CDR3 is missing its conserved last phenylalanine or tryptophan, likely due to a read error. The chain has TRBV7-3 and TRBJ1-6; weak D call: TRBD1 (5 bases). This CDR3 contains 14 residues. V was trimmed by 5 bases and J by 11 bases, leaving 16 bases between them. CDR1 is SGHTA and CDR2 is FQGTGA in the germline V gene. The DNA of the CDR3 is TGTGCCAGCAGCCCCGGGACGGCCAATCCACCCCTCCACCTT. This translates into CASSPGTANPPLHL.

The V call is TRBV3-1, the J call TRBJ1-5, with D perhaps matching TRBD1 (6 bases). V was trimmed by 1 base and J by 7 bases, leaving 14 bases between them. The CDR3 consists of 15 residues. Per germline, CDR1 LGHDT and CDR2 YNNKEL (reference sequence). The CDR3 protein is CASSQGVGARQPQHF. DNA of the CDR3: TGTGCCAGCAGCCAAGGGGTGGGGGCTCGGCAGCCCCAGCATTTT. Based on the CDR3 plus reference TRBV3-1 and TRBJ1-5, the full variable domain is DTAVSQTPKYLVTQMGNDKSIKCEQNLGHDTMYWYKQDSKKFLKIMFSYNNKELIINETVPNRFSPKSPDKAHLNLHINSLELGDSAVYFCASSQGVGARQPQHFGDGTRLSIL.

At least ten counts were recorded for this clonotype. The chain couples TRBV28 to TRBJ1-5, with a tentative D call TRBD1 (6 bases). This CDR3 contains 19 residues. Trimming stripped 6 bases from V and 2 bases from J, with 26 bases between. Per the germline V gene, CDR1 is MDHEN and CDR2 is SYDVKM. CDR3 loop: CASSPRGYTLGGGNQPQHF. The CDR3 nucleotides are TGTGCCAGCAGCCCAAGAGGTTATACGTTGGGGGGCGGCAATCAGCCCCAGCATTTT.

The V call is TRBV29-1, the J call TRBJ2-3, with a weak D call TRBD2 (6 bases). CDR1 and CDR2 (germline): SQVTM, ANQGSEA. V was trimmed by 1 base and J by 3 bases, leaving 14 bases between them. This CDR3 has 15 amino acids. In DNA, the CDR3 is TGCAGCGTTGAAGGGCCAGCGGAGGGTACAGATACGCAGTATTTT. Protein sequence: CSVEGPAEGTDTQYF.

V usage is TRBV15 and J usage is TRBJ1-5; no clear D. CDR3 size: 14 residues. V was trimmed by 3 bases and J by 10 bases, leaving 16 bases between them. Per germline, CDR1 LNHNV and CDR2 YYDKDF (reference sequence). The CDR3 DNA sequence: TGTGCCACCAGCAGCTCCTACATTGGCAGTCCCCAGCATTTT. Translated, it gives CATSSSYIGSPQHF.

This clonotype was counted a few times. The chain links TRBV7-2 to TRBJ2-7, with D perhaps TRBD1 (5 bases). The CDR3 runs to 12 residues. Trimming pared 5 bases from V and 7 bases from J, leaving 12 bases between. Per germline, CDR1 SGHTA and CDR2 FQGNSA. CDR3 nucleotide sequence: TGTGCCAGCAGCGCCACAGGTGATGAGCAGTACTTC. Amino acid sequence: CASSATGDEQYF.

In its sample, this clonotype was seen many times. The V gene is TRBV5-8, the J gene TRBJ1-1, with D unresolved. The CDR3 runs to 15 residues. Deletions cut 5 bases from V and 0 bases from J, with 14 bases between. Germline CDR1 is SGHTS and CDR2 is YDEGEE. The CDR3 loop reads CASSPSGYMNTEAFF. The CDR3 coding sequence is TGTGCCAGCAGTCCCTCGGGCTACATGAACACTGAAGCTTTCTTT. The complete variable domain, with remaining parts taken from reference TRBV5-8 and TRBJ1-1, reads EAGVTQSPTHLIKTRGQQATLRCSPISGHTSVYWYQQALGLGLQFLLWYDEGEERNRGNFPPRFSGRQFPNYSSELNVNALELEDSALYLCASSPSGYMNTEAFFGQGTRLTVV.

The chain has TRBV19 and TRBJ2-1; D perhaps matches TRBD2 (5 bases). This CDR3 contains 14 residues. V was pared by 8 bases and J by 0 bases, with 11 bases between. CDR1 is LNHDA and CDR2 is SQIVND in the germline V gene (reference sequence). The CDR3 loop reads CASSTGSSYNEQFF. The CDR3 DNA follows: TGTGCCAGTTCGACGGGGAGCTCCTACAATGAGCAGTTCTTC.

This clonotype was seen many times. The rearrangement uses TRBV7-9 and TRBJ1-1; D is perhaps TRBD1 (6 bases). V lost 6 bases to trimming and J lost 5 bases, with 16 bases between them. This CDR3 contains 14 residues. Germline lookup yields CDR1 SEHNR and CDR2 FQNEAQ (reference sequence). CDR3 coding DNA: TGTGCCAGCAGTACACAGGGTAGATGGACTGAAGCTTTCTTT. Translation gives CASSTQGRWTEAFF.

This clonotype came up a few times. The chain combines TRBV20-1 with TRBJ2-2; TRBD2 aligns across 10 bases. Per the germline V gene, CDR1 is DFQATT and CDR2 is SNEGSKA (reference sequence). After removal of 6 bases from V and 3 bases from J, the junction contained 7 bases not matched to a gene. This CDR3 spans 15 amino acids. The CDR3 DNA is TGCAGTGCAAAAACCGGGACTAGCGACACCGGGGAGCTGTTTTTT. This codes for CSAKTGTSDTGELFF.

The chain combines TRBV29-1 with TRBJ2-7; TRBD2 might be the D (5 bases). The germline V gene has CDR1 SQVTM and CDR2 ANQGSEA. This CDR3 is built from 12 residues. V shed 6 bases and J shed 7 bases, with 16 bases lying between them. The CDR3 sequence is CSVLHGDNEQYF. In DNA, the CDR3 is TGCAGCGTCCTACACGGGGATAATGAGCAGTACTTC.

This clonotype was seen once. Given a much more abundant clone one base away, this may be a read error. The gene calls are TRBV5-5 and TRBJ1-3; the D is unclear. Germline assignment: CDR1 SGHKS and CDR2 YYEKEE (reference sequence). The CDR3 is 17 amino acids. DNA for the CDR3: TGTGCCTGCAGCCGCGGGCCTAGCCCACTCTCTGGAAACACCATATATTTT. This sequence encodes CACSRGPSPLSGNTIYF.

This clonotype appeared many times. This chain's CDR3 is CASGPGMTNQPQHF. The CDR3 nucleotides read TGTGCCAGCGGACCCGGGATGACCAATCAGCCCCAGCATTTT. This chain links TRBV13 with TRBJ1-5; D gene unclear. The CDR3 covers 14 residues. Trimming stripped 8 bases from V and 3 bases from J, with 14 bases between. Germline CDR1 and CDR2: PRHDT and FYEKMQ (reference sequence).

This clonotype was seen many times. CDR3 residues: CASSTGINYGYTF. CDR3 in DNA: TGTGCCAGCAGCACCGGGATCAACTATGGCTACACCTTC. This chain uses TRBV2 with TRBJ1-2; no definite D call. This CDR3 has 13 residues. V was cut by 6 bases and J by 2 bases, with 10 bases left in between. Looked up from germline, CDR1 is SNHLY and CDR2 is FYNNEI.

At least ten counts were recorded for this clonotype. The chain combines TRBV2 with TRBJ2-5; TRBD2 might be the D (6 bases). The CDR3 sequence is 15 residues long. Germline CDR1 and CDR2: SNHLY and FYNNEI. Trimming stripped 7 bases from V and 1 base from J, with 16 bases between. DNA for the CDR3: TGTGCCAGCATCTCAAGCGGGCGGATCCAAGAGACCCAGTACTTC. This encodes CASISSGRIQETQYF. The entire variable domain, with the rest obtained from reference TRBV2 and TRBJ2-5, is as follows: EPEVTQTPSHQVTQMGQEVILRCVPISNHLYFYWYRQILGQKVEFLVSFYNNEISEKSEIFDDQFSVERPDGSNFTLKIRSTKLEDSAMYFCASISSGRIQETQYFGPGTRLLVL.

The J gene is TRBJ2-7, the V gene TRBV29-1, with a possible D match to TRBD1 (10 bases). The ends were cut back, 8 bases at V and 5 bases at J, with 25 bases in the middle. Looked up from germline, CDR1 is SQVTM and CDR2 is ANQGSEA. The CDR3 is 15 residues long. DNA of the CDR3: TGCAGCAGCCGGACAGGGGGAGCGGGAGGACACGAGCAGTACTTC. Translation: CSSRTGGAGGHEQYF.

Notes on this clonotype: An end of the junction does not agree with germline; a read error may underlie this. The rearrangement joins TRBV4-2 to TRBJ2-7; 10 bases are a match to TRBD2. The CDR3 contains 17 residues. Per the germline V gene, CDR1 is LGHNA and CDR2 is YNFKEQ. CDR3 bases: TGTGCCAGCAGACAAAGAGGGGGACTAGCGATTTTCTACGGGCAGTACTTC. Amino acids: CASRQRGGLAIFYGQYF.

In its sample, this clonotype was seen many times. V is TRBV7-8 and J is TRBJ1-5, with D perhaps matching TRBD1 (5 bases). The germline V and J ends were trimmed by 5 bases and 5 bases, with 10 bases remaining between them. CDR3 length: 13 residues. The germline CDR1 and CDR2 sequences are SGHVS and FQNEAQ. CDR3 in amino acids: CASSPQEDQPQHF. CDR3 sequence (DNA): TGTGCCAGCAGCCCACAGGAGGATCAGCCCCAGCATTTT.

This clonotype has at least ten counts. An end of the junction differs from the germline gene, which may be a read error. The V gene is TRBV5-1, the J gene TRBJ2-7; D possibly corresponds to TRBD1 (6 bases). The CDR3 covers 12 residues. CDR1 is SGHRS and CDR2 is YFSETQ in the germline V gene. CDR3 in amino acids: CASSPNGQPSLF. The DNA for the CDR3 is TGCGCCAGCAGCCCCAACGGACAGCCGTCCCTCTTC.

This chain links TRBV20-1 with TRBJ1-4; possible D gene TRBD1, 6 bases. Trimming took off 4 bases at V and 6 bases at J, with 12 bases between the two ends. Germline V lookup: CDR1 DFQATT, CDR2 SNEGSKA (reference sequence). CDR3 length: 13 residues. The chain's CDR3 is CSATQGEYEKLFF. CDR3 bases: TGCAGTGCTACACAGGGTGAATATGAAAAACTGTTTTTT.

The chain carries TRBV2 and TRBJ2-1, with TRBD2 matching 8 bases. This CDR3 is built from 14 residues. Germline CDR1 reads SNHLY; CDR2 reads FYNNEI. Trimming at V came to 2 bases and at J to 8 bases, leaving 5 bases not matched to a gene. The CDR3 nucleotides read TGTGCCAGCAGTGAAACGGGGGGGCCGGATGAGCAGTTCTTC. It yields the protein CASSETGGPDEQFF.

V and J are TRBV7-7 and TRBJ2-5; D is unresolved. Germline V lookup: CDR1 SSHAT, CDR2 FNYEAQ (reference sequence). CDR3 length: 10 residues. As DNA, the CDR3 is TGTGCTAGCTTCCAAGAGACCCAGTACTTC. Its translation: CASFQETQYF.

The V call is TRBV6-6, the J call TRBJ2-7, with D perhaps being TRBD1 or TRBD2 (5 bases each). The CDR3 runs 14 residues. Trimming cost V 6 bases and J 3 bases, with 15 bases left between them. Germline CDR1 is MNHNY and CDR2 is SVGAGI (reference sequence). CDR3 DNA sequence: TGTGCCAGCAGCCACGGGGCCAGTTACTACGAGCAGTACTTC. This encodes CASSHGASYYEQYF.

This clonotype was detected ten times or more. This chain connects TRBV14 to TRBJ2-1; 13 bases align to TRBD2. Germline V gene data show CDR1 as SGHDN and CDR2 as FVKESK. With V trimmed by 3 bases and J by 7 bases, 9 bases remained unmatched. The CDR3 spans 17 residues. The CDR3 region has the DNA TGTGCCAGCAGCCACAGACTAGCGGGAGGTCCGGGAAATGAGCAGTTCTTC. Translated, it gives CASSHRLAGGPGNEQFF.

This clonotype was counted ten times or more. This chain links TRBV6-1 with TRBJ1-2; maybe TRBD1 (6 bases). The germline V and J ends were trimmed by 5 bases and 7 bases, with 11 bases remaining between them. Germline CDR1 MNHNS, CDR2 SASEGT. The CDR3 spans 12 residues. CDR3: CASSRGGFGYTF. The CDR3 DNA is TGTGCCAGCAGTCGAGGGGGGTTTGGCTACACCTTC.

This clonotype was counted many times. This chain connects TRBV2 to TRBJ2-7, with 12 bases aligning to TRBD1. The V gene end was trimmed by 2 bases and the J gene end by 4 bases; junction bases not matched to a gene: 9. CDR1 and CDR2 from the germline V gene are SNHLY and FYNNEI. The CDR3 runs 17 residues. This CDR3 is CASSESGQGAFEYEQYF. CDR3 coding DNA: TGTGCCAGCAGTGAATCGGGACAGGGGGCTTTTGAGTACGAGCAGTACTTC.

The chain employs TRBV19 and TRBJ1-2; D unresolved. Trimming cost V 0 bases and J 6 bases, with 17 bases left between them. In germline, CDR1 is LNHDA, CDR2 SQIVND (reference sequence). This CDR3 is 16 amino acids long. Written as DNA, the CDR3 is TGTGCCAGTAGTATAGATCTATGGGCTTTGGCGGATGGCTACACCTTC. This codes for CASSIDLWALADGYTF.